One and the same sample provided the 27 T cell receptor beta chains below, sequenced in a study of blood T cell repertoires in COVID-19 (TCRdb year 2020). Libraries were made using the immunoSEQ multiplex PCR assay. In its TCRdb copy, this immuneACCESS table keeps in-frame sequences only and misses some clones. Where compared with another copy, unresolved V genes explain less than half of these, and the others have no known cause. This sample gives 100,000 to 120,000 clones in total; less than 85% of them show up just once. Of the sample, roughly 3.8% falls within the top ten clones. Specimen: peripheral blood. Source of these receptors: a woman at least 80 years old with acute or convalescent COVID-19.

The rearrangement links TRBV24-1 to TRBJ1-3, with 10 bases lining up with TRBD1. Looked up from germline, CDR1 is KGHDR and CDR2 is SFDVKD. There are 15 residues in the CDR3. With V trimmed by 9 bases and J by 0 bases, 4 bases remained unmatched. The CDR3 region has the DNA TGTGCCACCGTTGGGACAGGGGACTCTGGAAACACCATATATTTT. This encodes CATVGTGDSGNTIYF.

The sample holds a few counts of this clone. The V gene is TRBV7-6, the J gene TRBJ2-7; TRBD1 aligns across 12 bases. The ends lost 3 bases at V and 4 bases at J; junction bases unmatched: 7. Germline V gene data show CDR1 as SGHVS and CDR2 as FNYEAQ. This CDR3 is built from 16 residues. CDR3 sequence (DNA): TGTGCCAGCAGCTTGGGACAGGGGGCAAACGGGTACGAGCAGTACTTC. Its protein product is CASSLGQGANGYEQYF.

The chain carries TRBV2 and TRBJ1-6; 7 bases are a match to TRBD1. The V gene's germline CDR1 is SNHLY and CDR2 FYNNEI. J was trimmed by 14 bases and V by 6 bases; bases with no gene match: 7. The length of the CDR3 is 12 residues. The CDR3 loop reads CASSTTGVTLHF. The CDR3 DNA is TGTGCCAGCAGCACAACAGGGGTTACCCTCCACTTT.

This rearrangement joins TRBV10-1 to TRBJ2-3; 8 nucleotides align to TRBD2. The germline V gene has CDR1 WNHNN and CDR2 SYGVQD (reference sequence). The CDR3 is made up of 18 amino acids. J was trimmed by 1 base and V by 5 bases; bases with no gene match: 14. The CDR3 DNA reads TGCGCCAGCAGTCTTACTAGCGGTCTATCTCCGGGCACAGATACGCAGTATTTT. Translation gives CASSLTSGLSPGTDTQYF.

CDR3 sequence (DNA): TGTGCCAGCAGCTCCGCGGAGGGGGAGACCCAGTACTTC. Translated: CASSSAEGETQYF. This chain joins TRBV5-5 and TRBJ2-5, with D possibly matching TRBD2 (6 bases). V was pared by 3 bases and J by 5 bases, with 11 bases between. Germline lookup yields CDR1 SGHKS and CDR2 YYEKEE (reference sequence). The CDR3 has 13 amino acids.

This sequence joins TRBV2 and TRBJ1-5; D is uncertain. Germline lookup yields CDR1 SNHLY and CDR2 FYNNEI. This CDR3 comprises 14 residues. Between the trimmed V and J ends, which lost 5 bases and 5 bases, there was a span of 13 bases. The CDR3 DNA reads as TGTGCCAGCAGTACGTCACTCGGGGATCAGCCCCAGCATTTT. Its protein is CASSTSLGDQPQHF.

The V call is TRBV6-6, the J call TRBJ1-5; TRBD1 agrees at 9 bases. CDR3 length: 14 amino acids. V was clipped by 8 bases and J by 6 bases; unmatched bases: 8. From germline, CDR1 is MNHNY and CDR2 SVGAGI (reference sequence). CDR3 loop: CASEGQGKGQPQHF. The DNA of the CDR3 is TGTGCCAGCGAGGGACAGGGCAAGGGTCAGCCCCAGCATTTT.

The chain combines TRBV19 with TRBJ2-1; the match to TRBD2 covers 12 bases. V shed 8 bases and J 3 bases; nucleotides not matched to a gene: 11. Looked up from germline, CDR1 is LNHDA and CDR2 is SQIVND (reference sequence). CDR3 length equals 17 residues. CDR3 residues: CASLIPRLAGVYNEQFF. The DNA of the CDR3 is TGTGCCAGTCTGATTCCAAGACTAGCGGGAGTCTACAATGAGCAGTTCTTC.

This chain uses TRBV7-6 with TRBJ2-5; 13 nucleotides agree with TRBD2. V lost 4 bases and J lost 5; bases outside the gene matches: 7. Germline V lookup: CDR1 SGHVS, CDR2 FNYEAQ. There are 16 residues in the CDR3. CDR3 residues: CASSYTSGGAGETQYF. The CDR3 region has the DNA TGTGCCAGCAGCTACACTAGCGGGGGGGCAGGGGAGACCCAGTACTTC.

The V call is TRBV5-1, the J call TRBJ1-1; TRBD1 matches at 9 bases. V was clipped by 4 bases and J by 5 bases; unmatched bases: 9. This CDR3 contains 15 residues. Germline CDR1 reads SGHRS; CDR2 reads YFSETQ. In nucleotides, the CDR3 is TGCGCCAGCAGCCTGGGACAGGGAAAGTGGACTGAAGCTTTCTTT. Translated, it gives CASSLGQGKWTEAFF.

In nucleotides, the CDR3 is TGTGCCAGCAGTGAAGCGCGCGGGTTTGAGAGGAACACTGAAGCTTTCTTT. Its protein is CASSEARGFERNTEAFF. This chain uses TRBV2 with TRBJ1-1, with unresolved D. CDR3 size: 17 residues. Trimming took off 0 bases at V and 1 base at J, with 15 bases between the two ends. Germline V gene lookup returns CDR1 SNHLY and CDR2 FYNNEI.

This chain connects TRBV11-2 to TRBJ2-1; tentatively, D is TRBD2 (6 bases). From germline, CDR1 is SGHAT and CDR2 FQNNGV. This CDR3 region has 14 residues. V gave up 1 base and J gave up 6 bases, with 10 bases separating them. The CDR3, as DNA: TGTGCCAGCAGCTTAGGGGGGACTCCCAATGAGCAGTTCTTC. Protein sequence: CASSLGGTPNEQFF.

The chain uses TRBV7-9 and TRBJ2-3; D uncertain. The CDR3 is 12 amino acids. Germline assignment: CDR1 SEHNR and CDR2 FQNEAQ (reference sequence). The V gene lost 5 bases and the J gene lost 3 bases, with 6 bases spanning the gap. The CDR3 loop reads CASSQQTDTQYF. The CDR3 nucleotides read TGTGCCAGCAGCCAACAGACAGATACGCAGTATTTT.

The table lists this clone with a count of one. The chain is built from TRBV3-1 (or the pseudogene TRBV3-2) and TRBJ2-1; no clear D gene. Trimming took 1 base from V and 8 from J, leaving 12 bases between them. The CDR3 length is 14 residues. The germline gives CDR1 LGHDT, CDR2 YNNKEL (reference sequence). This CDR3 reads CASSQGGLSYEQFF. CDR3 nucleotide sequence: TGTGCCAGCAGCCAAGGAGGTCTTAGCTATGAGCAGTTCTTC.

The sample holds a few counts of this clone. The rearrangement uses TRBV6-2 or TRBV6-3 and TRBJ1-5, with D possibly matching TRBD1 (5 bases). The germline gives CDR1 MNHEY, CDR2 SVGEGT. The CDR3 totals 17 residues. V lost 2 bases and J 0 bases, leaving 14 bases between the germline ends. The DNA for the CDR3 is TGTGCCAGCAGTTACGCGAAGGGGCTTTATAGCAATCAGCCCCAGCATTTT. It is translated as CASSYAKGLYSNQPQHF.

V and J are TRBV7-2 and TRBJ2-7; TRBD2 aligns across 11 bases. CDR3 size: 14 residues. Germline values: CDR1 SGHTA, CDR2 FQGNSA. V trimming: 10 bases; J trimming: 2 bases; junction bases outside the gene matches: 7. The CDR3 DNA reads TGTGCCACCCGAGCGACTAGCGGGACCTACGAGCAGTACTTC. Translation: CATRATSGTYEQYF.

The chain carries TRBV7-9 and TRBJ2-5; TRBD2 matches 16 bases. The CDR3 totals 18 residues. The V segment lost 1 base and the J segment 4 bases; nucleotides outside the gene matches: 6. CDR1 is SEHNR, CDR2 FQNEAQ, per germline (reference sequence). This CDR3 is CASSLVGLAGGPSETQYF. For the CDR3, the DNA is TGTGCCAGCAGCTTAGTGGGACTAGCGGGGGGGCCGTCAGAGACCCAGTACTTC.

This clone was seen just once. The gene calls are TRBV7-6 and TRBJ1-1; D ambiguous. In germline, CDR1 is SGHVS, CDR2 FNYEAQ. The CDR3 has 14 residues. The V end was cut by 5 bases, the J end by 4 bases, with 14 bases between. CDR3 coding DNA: TGTGCCAGCAGCCGAAGCGGGGTCGGCACTGAAGCTTTCTTT. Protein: CASSRSGVGTEAFF.

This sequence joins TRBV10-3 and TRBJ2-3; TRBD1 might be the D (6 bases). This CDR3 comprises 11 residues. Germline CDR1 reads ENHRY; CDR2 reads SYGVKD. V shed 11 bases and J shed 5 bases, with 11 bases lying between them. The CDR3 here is CAAARGDTQYF. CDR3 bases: TGTGCCGCAGCCAGGGGAGATACGCAGTATTTT.

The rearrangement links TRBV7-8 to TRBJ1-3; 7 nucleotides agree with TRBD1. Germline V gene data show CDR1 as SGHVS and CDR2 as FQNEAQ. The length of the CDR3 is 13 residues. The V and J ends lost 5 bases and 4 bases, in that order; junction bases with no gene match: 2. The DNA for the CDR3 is TGTGCCAGCAGCGCGGGACAGGGAAACACCATATATTTT. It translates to CASSAGQGNTIYF. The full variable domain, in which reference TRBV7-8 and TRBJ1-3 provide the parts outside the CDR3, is GAGVSQSPRYKVAKRGQDVALRCDPISGHVSLFWYQQALGQGPEFLTYFQNEAQLDKSGLPSDRFFAERPEGSVSTLKIQRTQQEDSAVYLCASSAGQGNTIYFGEGSWLTVV.

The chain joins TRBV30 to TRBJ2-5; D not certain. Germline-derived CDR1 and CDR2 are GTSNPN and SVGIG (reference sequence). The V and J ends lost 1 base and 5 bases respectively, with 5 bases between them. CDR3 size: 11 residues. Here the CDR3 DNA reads TGTGCCTGGAGTGATTATGAGACCCAGTACTTC. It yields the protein CAWSDYETQYF.

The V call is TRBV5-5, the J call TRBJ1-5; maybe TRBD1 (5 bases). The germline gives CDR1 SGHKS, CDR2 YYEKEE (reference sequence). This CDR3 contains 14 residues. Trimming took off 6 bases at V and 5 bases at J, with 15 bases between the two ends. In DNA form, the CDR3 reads TGTGCCAGCACCGTGCCGGGGGAATATCAGCCCCAGCATTTT. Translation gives CASTVPGEYQPQHF.

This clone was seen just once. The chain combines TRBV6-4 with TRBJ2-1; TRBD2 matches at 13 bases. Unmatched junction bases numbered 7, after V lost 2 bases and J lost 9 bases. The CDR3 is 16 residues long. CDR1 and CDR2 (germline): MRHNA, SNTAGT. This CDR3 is CASSDRTSGRRGEQFF. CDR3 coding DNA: TGTGCCAGCAGTGACAGGACTAGCGGGAGAAGGGGTGAGCAGTTCTTC.

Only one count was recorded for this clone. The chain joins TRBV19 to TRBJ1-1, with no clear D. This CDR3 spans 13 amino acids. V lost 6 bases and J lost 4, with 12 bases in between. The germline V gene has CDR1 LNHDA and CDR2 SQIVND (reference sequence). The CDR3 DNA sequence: TGTGCCAGTAGGTCCAGGCGGGTCACTGAAGCTTTCTTT. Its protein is CASRSRRVTEAFF.

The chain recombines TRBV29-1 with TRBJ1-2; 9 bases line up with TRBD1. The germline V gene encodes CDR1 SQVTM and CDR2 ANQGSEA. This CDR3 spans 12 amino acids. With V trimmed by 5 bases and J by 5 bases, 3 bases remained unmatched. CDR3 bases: TGCAGCGTTCGGGACAGGGAATATGGCTACACCTTC. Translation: CSVRDREYGYTF. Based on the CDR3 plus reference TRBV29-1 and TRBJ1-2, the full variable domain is SAVISQKPSRDICQRGTSLTIQCQVDSQVTMMFWYRQQPGQSLTLIATANQGSEATYESGFVIDKFPISRPNLTFSTLTVSNMSPEDSSIYLCSVRDREYGYTFGSGTRLTVV.

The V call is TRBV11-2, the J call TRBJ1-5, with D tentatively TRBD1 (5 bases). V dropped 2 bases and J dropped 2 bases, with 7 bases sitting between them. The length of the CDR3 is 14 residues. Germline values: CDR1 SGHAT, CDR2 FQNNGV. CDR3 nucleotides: TGTGCCAGCAGCTTAACAGGTGGCAATCAGCCCCAGCATTTT. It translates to CASSLTGGNQPQHF.

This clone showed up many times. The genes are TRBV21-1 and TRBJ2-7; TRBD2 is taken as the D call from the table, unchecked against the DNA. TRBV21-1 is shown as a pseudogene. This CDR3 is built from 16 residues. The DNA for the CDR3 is TGTGCCAGCAGCAAACGCTTAACTGTCTACTCCTACGAGCAGTACTTC. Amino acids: CASSKRLTVYSYEQYF.